This T cell receptor (beta chain) was identified during a study of T cell repertoires in cytomegalovirus infection. Study summary: The public TCR beta signatures pointed to both CMV infection and matching HLA type. Study-wide findings and caveats: The response measured ex vivo was dominated by TCR beta clonotypes (HLA-C-restricted and CMV-specific). Accumulated public TCR beta family frequency recognized individuals carrying CMV together with the relevant HLA.

Trimming pared 8 bases from V and 4 bases from J, leaving 11 bases between. The CDR3 contains 13 residues. Germline lookup yields CDR1 LNHDA and CDR2 SQIVND (reference sequence). TCRdb recomputed calls from the reads with MiXCR, one row per CDR3 protein. This table has about 110,000 distinct CDR3 sequences, roughly 30% appearing once. This clonotype was counted only a few times. No antigen is known for it. Specimen: CD8+ T cells from cultured PBMCs, collected from culture after CMV antigen stimulation. The clonotype was recovered from a human donor in good health (CMV status not recorded). Some clones in this sample may be carry-over from other donors' samples. The genes are TRBV19 and TRBJ1-4; possible D gene TRBD1, 6 bases. CDR3 sequence: CASSQGNNEKLFF. For the CDR3, the DNA is TGTGCCAGTTCTCAGGGGAATAATGAAAAACTGTTTTTT.